This TCR beta chain was sequenced in a study of T cell changes during pregnancy in multiple sclerosis. This clone occurred a few times. TCRdb's table, derived via immunoSEQ multiplex PCR, lists solely in-frame clones and lacks some. The sample holds 59,000 or so clones, 80% to 95% seen once. The V and J ends lost 2 bases and 8 bases, in that order; junction bases with no gene match: 6. Germline CDR1 and CDR2: SGHRS and YFSETQ. CDR3 length equals 15 residues. Sequencing used peripheral blood, obtained in the third trimester of pregnancy. The chain employs TRBV5-1 and TRBJ1-6; 8 bases align to TRBD1. This receptor was obtained from a female donor in good health, enrolled as a control in a pregnancy study. CDR3 amino acids: CASSLTPGQDSPLHF. CDR3 nucleotide sequence: TGCGCCAGCAGCTTAACCCCGGGACAGGATTCACCCCTCCACTTT.